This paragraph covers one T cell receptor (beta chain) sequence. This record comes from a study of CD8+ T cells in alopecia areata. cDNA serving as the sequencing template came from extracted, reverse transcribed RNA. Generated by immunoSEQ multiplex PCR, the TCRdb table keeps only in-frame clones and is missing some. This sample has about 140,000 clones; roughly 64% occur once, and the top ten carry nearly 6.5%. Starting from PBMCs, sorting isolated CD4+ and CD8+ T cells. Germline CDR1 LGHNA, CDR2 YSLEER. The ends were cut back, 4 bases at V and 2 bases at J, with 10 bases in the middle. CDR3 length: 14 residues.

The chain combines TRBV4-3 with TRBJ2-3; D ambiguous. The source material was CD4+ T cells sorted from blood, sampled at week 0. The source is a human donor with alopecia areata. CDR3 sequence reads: CASSRQASTDTQYF. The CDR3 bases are TGCGCCAGCAGCCGGCAGGCTTCCACAGATACGCAGTATTTT.